This T cell receptor beta chain was recovered during a study of cytomegalovirus exposure and HLA in healthy donors. The donors were in the 120-subject validation cohort; that cohort was separate from the approximately 700-subject first cohort. CDR3 size: 12 residues. Germline V gene data show CDR1 as SGHVS and CDR2 as FQNEAQ. Trimming removed 1 base at V and 6 bases at J, with 7 bases between. Assay used: immunoSEQ multiplex PCR; TCRdb lists only in-frame clones, some missing. This table holds 50,000 or so clones, roughly 91% found once. The rearrangement uses TRBV7-8 and TRBJ2-7; a weak D match, TRBD1 (6 bases). Sequenced: PBMCs. The source of this sequence is a woman in her 30s in good health and CMV-seronegative. The CDR3 loop is CASSLDRVEQYF. The CDR3 DNA is TGTGCCAGCAGCTTAGACAGGGTCGAGCAGTACTTC.